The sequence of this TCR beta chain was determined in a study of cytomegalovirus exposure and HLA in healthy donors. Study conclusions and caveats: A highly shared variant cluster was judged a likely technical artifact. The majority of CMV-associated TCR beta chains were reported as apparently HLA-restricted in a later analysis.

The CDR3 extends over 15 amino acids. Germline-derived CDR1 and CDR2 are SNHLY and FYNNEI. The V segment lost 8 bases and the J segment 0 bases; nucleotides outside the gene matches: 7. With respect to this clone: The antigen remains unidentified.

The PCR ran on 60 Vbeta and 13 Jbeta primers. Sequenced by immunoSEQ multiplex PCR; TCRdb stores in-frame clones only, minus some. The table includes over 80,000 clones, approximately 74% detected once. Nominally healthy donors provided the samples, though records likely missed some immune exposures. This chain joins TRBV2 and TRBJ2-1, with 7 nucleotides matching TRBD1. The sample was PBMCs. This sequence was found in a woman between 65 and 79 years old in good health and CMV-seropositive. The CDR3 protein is CASSKQGISYNEQFF. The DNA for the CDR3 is TGTGCCAGCTCAAAACAGGGGATCTCCTACAATGAGCAGTTCTTC.